The clone carrying this T cell receptor beta chain has a handful of counts. The method was immunoSEQ multiplex PCR; TCRdb's version includes in-frame clones alone and lacks a portion of them. This sample has around 100,000 clones, with roughly 79% found just once. The CDR3 extends over 12 amino acids. Germline loops: CDR1 MNHNS, CDR2 SASEGT. V was trimmed by 3 bases and J by 10 bases, leaving 12 bases between them. The record originates from a study of blood T cell repertoires in COVID-19. Sample: peripheral blood. The TCR comes from an older man with COVID-19, enrolled during active disease. V is TRBV6-1 and J is TRBJ1-1, with D hard to call. The CDR3 is CASSEYSSSAFF. The CDR3 nucleotides are TGTGCCAGCAGTGAGTATTCCAGTTCAGCTTTCTTT.